These 12 T cell receptor beta chains were all obtained from the same sample, sequenced in a study of shared clonotypes between healthy human individuals. TCRdb keeps only in-frame clones here, not all; method: immunoSEQ multiplex PCR. The sample has roughly 2 million clones, 90% to 96% seen once; the top ten hold over 0.1%. Material for sequencing was naive CD4+ T cells sorted from blood. Subset here: CD45RA+ positively selected. These receptors originate from a man younger than 30 in good health.

The V and J genes are TRBV19 and TRBJ1-3; D ambiguous. V dropped 7 bases and J dropped 0 bases, with 10 bases sitting between them. The CDR3 extends over 14 amino acids. Germline V gives CDR1 LNHDA, CDR2 SQIVND (reference sequence). CDR3 in DNA: TGTGCCAGTACTGGCCAATACTCTGGAAACACCATATATTTT. The encoded protein is CASTGQYSGNTIYF.

The chain carries TRBV6-1 and TRBJ1-2; TRBD1 aligns across 9 bases. Trimming cost V 0 bases and J 7 bases; bases outside gene matches: 0. This CDR3 contains 13 residues. Germline V gene lookup returns CDR1 MNHNS and CDR2 SASEGT. This CDR3 reads CASSEADRGGYTF. As DNA, the CDR3 is TGTGCCAGCAGTGAAGCGGACAGGGGTGGCTACACCTTC.

This clone has only a few counts. This chain connects TRBV10-1 to TRBJ2-3; TRBD2 agrees at 8 bases. The ends lost 4 bases at V and 4 bases at J; junction bases unmatched: 4. The CDR3 consists of 14 residues. The germline gives CDR1 WNHNN, CDR2 SYGVQD (reference sequence). The CDR3 bases are TGCGCCAGCAGTGCCGGGGGGGCCTCAGATACGCAGTATTTT. This gives the protein CASSAGGASDTQYF.

This clone was seen a single time. This sequence joins TRBV25-1 and TRBJ2-3; D possibly corresponds to TRBD1 (5 bases). The CDR3 is made up of 17 amino acids. Trimming stripped 2 bases from V and 1 base from J, with 16 bases between. Germline loops: CDR1 MGHDK, CDR2 SYGVNS. CDR3 nucleotide sequence: TGTGCCAGCAGTGAACCCCAGGGCTTTTGGGGCACAGATACGCAGTATTTT. As protein: CASSEPQGFWGTDTQYF. The full variable domain, in which reference TRBV25-1 and TRBJ2-3 provide the parts outside the CDR3, is EADIYQTPRYLVIGTGKKITLECSQTMGHDKMYWYQQDPGMELHLIHYSYGVNSTEKGDLSSESTVSRIRTEHFPLTLESARPSHTSQYLCASSEPQGFWGTDTQYFGPGTRLTVL.

This chain links TRBV18 with TRBJ2-5; D call uncertain. Germline CDR1 reads KGHSH; CDR2 reads LQKENI. The CDR3 has 13 amino acids. V lost 3 bases and J 5 bases, leaving 10 bases between the germline ends. CDR3 sequence: CASSPGRMETQYF. The CDR3 coding sequence is TGTGCCAGCTCACCGGGTCGAATGGAGACCCAGTACTTC.

This chain uses TRBV12-5 with TRBJ2-3; 8 bases align to TRBD1. Germline V CDR1 and CDR2: LGHNT, FRNRAP. This CDR3 has 21 amino acids. The J segment lost 3 bases and the V segment lost 5 bases, leaving 25 bases of the junction unmatched. This chain's CDR3 is CASGNGRKQGAIGVVTDTQYF. The CDR3 DNA sequence: TGTGCTAGTGGTAATGGGCGAAAGCAGGGGGCGATCGGGGTGGTAACAGATACGCAGTATTTT.

Notes on this clone: Other DNA sequences in this specimen translate into the identical CDR3. The genes are TRBV5-1 and TRBJ1-4; 10 bases align to TRBD1. The CDR3 loop spans 15 amino acids. Trimming removed 0 bases from V and 5 bases from J; junction bases left unmatched: 1. Per germline, CDR1 SGHRS and CDR2 YFSETQ. The CDR3 sequence is CASSLAGQGNEKLFF. The DNA of the CDR3 is TGCGCCAGCAGCTTGGCGGGACAGGGGAATGAAAAACTGTTTTTT.

This sequence joins TRBV27 and TRBJ1-1; D remains unclear. Between the trimmed V and J ends, which lost 8 bases and 0 bases, there was a span of 7 bases. Germline V gene data show CDR1 as MNHEY and CDR2 as SMNVEV (reference sequence). The CDR3 sequence is 12 residues long. In DNA, the CDR3 is TGTGCCAGCGGCGAATTGAACACTGAAGCTTTCTTT. As protein: CASGELNTEAFF.

The rearrangement joins TRBV21-1 to TRBJ2-7; no check of the table's D call, TRBD1, against the DNA was made. TRBV21-1 is tagged as a pseudogene. There are 19 residues in the CDR3. The CDR3 nucleotides read TGTGCCAGCAGCCCTCAGGCCGGGACAGGGGGCCAGAGCTCCTACGAGCAGTACTTC. This gives the protein CASSPQAGTGGQSSYEQYF.

This chain links TRBV28 with TRBJ2-3; D remains ambiguous. Germline CDR1 and CDR2: MDHEN and SYDVKM. V lost 5 bases and J 3 bases, leaving 6 bases between the germline ends. The CDR3 totals 12 residues. The CDR3 is CASSTVTDTQYF. The CDR3 DNA reads TGTGCCAGCAGTACCGTTACAGATACGCAGTATTTT.

Worth noting for this clone: This CDR3 is also generated by other DNA sequences in the sample. The V gene is TRBV7-2, the J gene TRBJ1-1; TRBD1 is a possible D gene (6 bases). Germline-derived CDR1 and CDR2 are SGHTA and FQGNSA. The CDR3 covers 13 residues. V gave up 3 bases and J gave up 2 bases, with 7 bases separating them. The CDR3 sequence is CASSLTGNTEAFF. CDR3 nucleotide sequence: TGTGCCAGCAGCTTGACAGGAAACACTGAAGCTTTCTTT.

This clone has a single count. V gene TRBV5-1 combines with J gene TRBJ2-1; 11 nucleotides align to TRBD2. CDR1 and CDR2 (germline): SGHRS, YFSETQ. V gave up 0 bases and J gave up 5 bases; unmatched junction bases: 10. The CDR3 length is 18 residues. The CDR3 sequence: CASSLVPSGGYIHNEQFF. CDR3 nucleotide sequence: TGCGCCAGCAGCTTGGTGCCTAGCGGGGGGTATATCCACAATGAGCAGTTCTTC.